The 17 T cell receptor beta chains presented below share a single source sample, sequenced in a study of OX40 agonist ivuxolimab in advanced cancers. Clones were read by immunoSEQ multiplex PCR, and TCRdb kept only the in-frame ones, dropping some. The sample includes roughly 49,000 clones, less than 90% seen only once; the top ten take roughly 49%. The sequencing used CD4+ or CD8+ T cells sorted from blood, collected in a trial of the OX40 agonist ivuxolimab. The origin of the receptors is an adult with an advanced solid tumor such as melanoma, head and neck, liver or kidney cancer.

J is TRBJ2-1 and V is TRBV28, with TRBD1 identical over 8 bases. The CDR3 has 15 residues. Germline CDR1 MDHEN, CDR2 SYDVKM. With V trimmed by 6 bases and J by 2 bases, 6 bases remained unmatched. As DNA, the CDR3 is TGTGCCAGCAGGAATGACAGGGGAACCTACAATGAGCAGTTCTTC. It translates to CASRNDRGTYNEQFF.

The rearrangement joins TRBV19 to TRBJ1-1; D is unresolved. CDR1 is LNHDA and CDR2 is SQIVND in the germline V gene (reference sequence). Between the trimmed V and J ends, which lost 2 bases and 5 bases, there was a span of 9 bases. The CDR3 length is 13 residues. The CDR3 DNA reads TGTGCCAGTAGTATACCGCTGGGGACTGAAGCTTTCTTT. It translates to CASSIPLGTEAFF.

This clone was detected once. This chain connects TRBV4-2 to TRBJ2-7; TRBD2 agrees at 12 bases. The CDR3 runs 18 residues. Germline trimming cut 0 bases from V and 1 base from J; bases unmatched to any gene: 7. Per germline, CDR1 LGHNA and CDR2 YNFKEQ. The CDR3 bases are TGTGCCAGCAGCCAAGATACTAGCGGGGGGCTTCCTTCCTACGAGCAGTACTTC. Amino acid sequence: CASSQDTSGGLPSYEQYF.

The chain employs TRBV6-5 and TRBJ2-2, with 10 positions matching TRBD1. The CDR3 is 13 residues long. The J segment lost 5 bases and the V segment lost 6 bases, leaving 0 bases of the junction unmatched. Germline CDR1 reads MNHEY; CDR2 reads SVGAGI. For the CDR3, the DNA is TGTGCCAGCAGGGACAGGGGGACCGGGGAGCTGTTTTTT. Its protein product is CASRDRGTGELFF.

The chain carries TRBV6-1 and TRBJ2-2; no firm D call. CDR3 length: 15 amino acids. Germline-derived CDR1 and CDR2 are MNHNS and SASEGT. Trimming pared 6 bases from V and 2 bases from J, leaving 13 bases between. CDR3 nucleotide sequence: TGTGCCAGCAGAGGAACCGGACGAAACACCGGGGAGCTGTTTTTT. This sequence encodes CASRGTGRNTGELFF.

This clone was counted a few times. In nucleotides, the CDR3 is TGTGCCAGCAGCTTACAGGGTGGGAGCAAGCAGTTCTTC. It yields the protein CASSLQGGSKQFF. V is TRBV7-9 and J is TRBJ2-1; D may match TRBD1 or TRBD2 (5 bases each). V shed 2 bases and J shed 11 bases, with 13 bases lying between them. This CDR3 comprises 13 residues. Looked up from germline, CDR1 is SEHNR and CDR2 is FQNEAQ (reference sequence).

The V gene is TRBV10-1, the J gene TRBJ2-3, with D perhaps matching TRBD1 (6 bases). V was clipped by 2 bases and J by 0 bases, with 18 bases between them. Germline CDR1 and CDR2: WNHNN and SYGVQD (reference sequence). This CDR3 has 18 amino acids. The CDR3 loop reads CASSEQPQGARSTDTQYF. CDR3 bases: TGCGCCAGCAGTGAGCAACCACAGGGAGCACGGAGCACAGATACGCAGTATTTT.

V and J are TRBV18 and TRBJ1-1, with 7 bases lining up with TRBD1. V lost 3 bases to trimming and J lost 1 base; unmatched junction nucleotides: 8. The V gene's germline CDR1 is KGHSH and CDR2 LQKENI. CDR3 length equals 16 residues. As DNA, the CDR3 is TGTGCCAGCTCACCTTTGGGACAGAACCCGAACACTGAAGCTTTCTTT. Translation: CASSPLGQNPNTEAFF.

The gene calls are TRBV11-2 and TRBJ2-3, with 13 bases that match TRBD2. CDR1 is SGHAT and CDR2 is FQNNGV in the germline V gene. The CDR3 is made up of 18 amino acids. The V segment lost 1 base and the J segment 4 bases; nucleotides outside the gene matches: 8. CDR3 in amino acids: CASSLGGTSGRASDTQYF. The CDR3 region has the DNA TGTGCCAGCAGCTTAGGGGGAACTAGCGGGAGGGCCTCAGATACGCAGTATTTT.

This clone appeared a single time. The chain uses TRBV10-2 and TRBJ2-3; 9 bases align to TRBD1. V lost 1 base, J lost 3 bases, and 5 bases stayed unmatched. This CDR3 region has 16 residues. CDR1 and CDR2 (germline): WSHSY, SAAADI. CDR3 nucleotide sequence: TGCGCCAGCAGTGAGTGGGGGACAGGGAAAACAGATACGCAGTATTTT. Its translation: CASSEWGTGKTDTQYF.

This clone appeared a single time. The chain joins TRBV12-5 to TRBJ2-7, with D perhaps TRBD2 (7 bases). Trimming cost V 4 bases and J 1 base, with 17 bases left between them. The germline V gene has CDR1 LGHNT and CDR2 FRNRAP. This CDR3 contains 16 residues. The CDR3 protein is CASGSPRRGGSYEQYF. The CDR3 DNA follows: TGTGCTAGTGGTTCGCCCCGGAGGGGGGGTTCCTACGAGCAGTACTTC.

CDR3 amino acids: CASSEFGTQPGETQYF. CDR3 in DNA: TGTGCCAGCAGTGAATTTGGGACTCAGCCGGGGGAGACCCAGTACTTC. The genes are TRBV25-1 and TRBJ2-5, with D possibly being TRBD2 (6 bases). CDR3 length equals 16 residues. V was pared by 1 base and J by 5 bases, with 17 bases between. The germline CDR1 and CDR2 sequences are MGHDK and SYGVNS. Drawing the rest from reference TRBV25-1 and TRBJ2-5, the complete variable domain is EADIYQTPRYLVIGTGKKITLECSQTMGHDKMYWYQQDPGMELHLIHYSYGVNSTEKGDLSSESTVSRIRTEHFPLTLESARPSHTSQYLCASSEFGTQPGETQYFGPGTRLLVL.

This chain connects TRBV7-8 to TRBJ2-7, with 10 bases that match TRBD2. Trimming removed 6 bases from V and 3 bases from J; junction bases left unmatched: 2. The CDR3 has 13 residues. Per germline, CDR1 SGHVS and CDR2 FQNEAQ. The CDR3 reads CASRGTSDYEQYF. CDR3 bases: TGTGCCAGCAGAGGGACTAGCGACTACGAGCAGTACTTC.

The chain combines TRBV7-2 with TRBJ1-1; D unresolved. CDR3 length: 13 amino acids. Germline-derived CDR1 and CDR2 are SGHTA and FQGNSA. V was clipped by 0 bases and J by 7 bases, with 9 bases between them. This CDR3 reads CASSLAGRGEAFF. Written as DNA, the CDR3 is TGTGCCAGCAGCTTAGCGGGTCGGGGTGAAGCTTTCTTT.

This chain joins TRBV9 and TRBJ1-1; 8 positions agree with TRBD1. V gave up 4 bases and J gave up 4 bases; unmatched junction bases: 12. The CDR3 has 16 amino acids. Germline values: CDR1 SGDLS, CDR2 YYNGEE. CDR3 DNA: TGTGCCAGCAGCCATCCACAGACAGGGGCAGGCACTGAAGCTTTCTTT. This encodes CASSHPQTGAGTEAFF.

The chain employs TRBV5-1 and TRBJ2-2; 11 bases match TRBD1. The ends lost 3 bases at V and 8 bases at J; junction bases unmatched: 6. The V gene's germline CDR1 is SGHRS and CDR2 YFSETQ. The CDR3 spans 15 residues. CDR3 DNA sequence: TGCGCCAGCAGCTCAGGACAGGGGGCACCGGGGGAGCTGTTTTTT. Its translation is CASSSGQGAPGELFF.

This rearrangement joins TRBV5-1 to TRBJ1-2; 8 positions match TRBD1. The germline CDR1 and CDR2 sequences are SGHRS and YFSETQ. This CDR3 is built from 14 residues. V was clipped by 3 bases and J by 4 bases; unmatched bases: 5. DNA of the CDR3: TGCGCCAGCAGCTCCGGACAGGGATTCTATGGCTACACCTTC. Translation: CASSSGQGFYGYTF.